This TCR beta chain was observed in a study of blood T cell repertoires in COVID-19 (dated by TCRdb to 2019 to 2021). Study-wide context: Collaborator samples came from the United States, Italy and Spain and covered acute and convalescent phases of COVID-19. The prospective study material was composed of cDNA or gDNA derived from T cells, B-cell-depleted T cells, or PBMCs. Deeply sampled blood TCRbeta repertoires from subjects exposed to, actively infected with, or recovered from COVID-19 were included in the dataset. The repertoires were made available in a free public database intended to serve as a resource for research on the immune response to SARS-CoV-2. The samples were drawn from the first 160 participants of the ongoing ImmuneRACE study and from 1,254 subjects provided by 6 global collaborators. Nearly every sample came with metadata listing a de-identified subject ID, COVID-19 status, age in years and sex. Where available, HLA class I and class II types were taken from metadata supplied by the sample provider and were not determined by assay-based typing. The research as a whole found: How much clinical and demographic metadata was included differed by source and by participant, and the metadata was provided uncurated.

CDR1 and CDR2, looked up from the germline V gene (reference sequence), are MNHEY and SMNVEV. V is shortened by 6 bases, J by 6 bases, and the region joining them spans 12 bases. From cysteine to phenylalanine, the CDR3 is 13 amino acids long. Only the CDR3 part of the read is kept: 39 bases, read in frame from the first base. Remarks on this clone: Its antigen is not yet known. No quality values exist for individual bases; no much larger clone is one base distant.

The immunoSEQ Assay, a bias-controlled multiplex PCR, was used to amplify TCRbeta CDR3 regions from genomic DNA. On the authors' methods: The number of nucleated cells in each sample was estimated by amplification of reference gene primers within the assay. Sequence reads were collapsed and filtered to measure the absolute abundance of every unique TCRbeta CDR3 rearrangement. Productive Simpson clonality was computed per sample as the square root of Simpson's diversity index over productive rearrangements. TCRdb took over this immuneACCESS table, retaining in-frame rearrangements with V and J assigned. Such tables are incomplete; in checked studies, under half of the missing clones stem from an unresolved V gene, and the remainder is unexplained. V and J calls and clone size are copied from that table; D and trimming were computed from the DNA. Across this sample there are 200,000 to 250,000 clones, with about 79% seen only once. Of the sample, 9.7% falls within the top ten clones.

Whole blood was collected in K2EDTA tubes by collaborating institutions according to the institutions' own protocols. For TCRbeta analysis, collaborators shipped samples in one of three forms: frozen whole blood, isolated PBMCs, or DNA extracted from either of those sample types. This TCR derives from a middle-aged man with active or convalescent COVID-19. Recombination connected TRBV27 to TRBJ1-5, with the D gene too uncertain to name. Input material: peripheral blood. The nucleotide sequence is given as TGTGCCAGCAGACTCAGTAGCGCTCAGCCCCAGCATTTT. This encodes CASRLSSAQPQHF.